Below are 22 T cell receptor beta chains sequenced from a single sample in a study of blood T cell repertoires in COVID-19 (dated by TCRdb to the early 2020s). To prepare the library, the immunoSEQ multiplex PCR assay was applied. TCRdb's version of the immuneACCESS table is confined to in-frame rearrangements and falls short of the full clone set. An unresolved V gene accounts for under half of the shortfall where checked; the remainder is of unknown origin. Recorded for this sample are 150,000 or so clones; roughly 93% of them occurred a single time. The ten most abundant clones make up under 5% of the sample. The sample taken for sequencing was peripheral blood. Receptors were obtained from a woman aged 50 to 60 with acute or convalescent COVID-19.

The CDR3: CASQGDNSPLHF. CDR3 coding DNA: TGTGCCAGCCAGGGGGATAATTCACCCCTCCACTTT. This sequence joins TRBV28 and TRBJ1-6, with 7 bases matching TRBD1. V shed 8 bases, J shed 5 bases, and the junction held 0 bases outside the gene matches. The germline gives CDR1 MDHEN, CDR2 SYDVKM. The CDR3 sequence is 12 residues long.

Details on this clone: The same CDR3 can be traced to other DNA sequences in this sample. The rearrangement links TRBV20-1 to TRBJ2-7; 7 bases line up with TRBD2. Trimming took 6 bases from V and 5 from J; bases not matched to a gene: 4. CDR3 size: 11 residues. Per germline, CDR1 DFQATT and CDR2 SNEGSKA (reference sequence). The CDR3 DNA is TGCAGTGCCTCTAGCGGCCACGAGCAGTACTTC. Translated: CSASSGHEQYF.

In its sample, this clone was seen many times. This chain joins TRBV6-4 and TRBJ2-3, with 7 bases that match TRBD2. The germline V gene has CDR1 MRHNA and CDR2 SNTAGT. This CDR3 region has 15 residues. J lost 1 base, V lost 4 bases, and 5 bases had no gene match. CDR3 region: CASSASAGGTDTQYF. The CDR3 region has the DNA TGTGCCAGCAGTGCTTCTGCGGGGGGCACAGATACGCAGTATTTT.

The rearrangement uses TRBV18 and TRBJ1-5; weak D call: TRBD1 (6 bases). The germline CDR1 and CDR2 sequences are KGHSH and LQKENI. The CDR3 has 16 residues. V gave up 5 bases and J gave up 7 bases, with 21 bases separating them. The CDR3 DNA reads as TGTGCCAGCTCATCTGGGTTCACAGGGATGGCCCAGCCCCAGCATTTT. As protein: CASSSGFTGMAQPQHF.

The rearrangement links TRBV3-1 (or the pseudogene TRBV3-2) to TRBJ2-7; TRBD1 might be the D (5 bases). V lost 1 base to trimming and J lost 6 bases, with 7 bases between them. The CDR3 is 12 residues long. The germline CDR1 and CDR2 sequences are LGHDT and YNNKEL (reference sequence). CDR3 protein: CASSQVRGEQYF. The CDR3 bases are TGTGCCAGCAGCCAAGTAAGGGGCGAGCAGTACTTC.

This chain joins TRBV30 and TRBJ2-1; 8 nucleotides match TRBD2. This CDR3 region has 15 residues. The V segment lost 1 base and the J segment 1 base; nucleotides outside the gene matches: 3. Germline V gives CDR1 GTSNPN, CDR2 SVGIG (reference sequence). This CDR3 is CAWSARGGSYNEQFF. The CDR3 coding sequence is TGTGCCTGGAGTGCACGGGGGGGGTCCTACAATGAGCAGTTCTTC.

The chain joins TRBV6-5 to TRBJ1-1; 7 nucleotides agree with TRBD1. Germline-derived CDR1 and CDR2 are MNHEY and SVGAGI. This CDR3 is built from 14 residues. V lost 6 bases and J lost 4; bases outside the gene matches: 8. The CDR3 loop reads CASSRQGAGTEAFF. The CDR3 DNA follows: TGTGCCAGCAGCAGACAGGGAGCAGGCACTGAAGCTTTCTTT.

This chain uses TRBV6-6 with TRBJ2-3; D is undetermined. Trimming removed 0 bases at V and 0 bases at J, with 10 bases between. Germline assignment: CDR1 MNHNY and CDR2 SVGAGI (reference sequence). The CDR3 runs 16 residues. Written as DNA, the CDR3 is TGTGCCAGCAGTTACTCGAGGTACCGGAGCACAGATACGCAGTATTTT. As protein: CASSYSRYRSTDTQYF.

V gene TRBV30 combines with J gene TRBJ1-3, with D unclear. The germline V and J ends were trimmed by 4 bases and 2 bases, with 9 bases remaining between them. CDR1 GTSNPN and CDR2 SVGIG come from the germline V gene (reference sequence). CDR3 size: 13 residues. The CDR3 nucleotides are TGTGCCTGGACCCAGGTGCCTGGAAACACCATATATTTT. It codes for CAWTQVPGNTIYF.

The V gene is TRBV28, the J gene TRBJ2-7, with TRBD2 matching over 15 bases. The CDR3 is made up of 15 amino acids. Unmatched junction bases numbered 7, after V lost 7 bases and J lost 6 bases. Germline-derived CDR1 and CDR2 are MDHEN and SYDVKM. CDR3 sequence reads: CASIESGLAGGEQYF. In DNA, the CDR3 is TGTGCCAGCATCGAATCGGGACTAGCGGGAGGCGAGCAGTACTTC.

The chain combines TRBV2 with TRBJ1-2; D is unclear. The CDR3 has 14 residues. The V gene lost 6 bases and the J gene lost 7 bases, with 18 bases spanning the gap. CDR1 SNHLY and CDR2 FYNNEI come from the germline V gene. For the CDR3, the DNA is TGTGCCAGCAGCCATATCCGGGAAAGAGGTGGCTACACCTTC. It encodes CASSHIRERGGYTF. Combining the CDR3 with reference TRBV2 and TRBJ1-2 gives the whole variable domain EPEVTQTPSHQVTQMGQEVILRCVPISNHLYFYWYRQILGQKVEFLVSFYNNEISEKSEIFDDQFSVERPDGSNFTLKIRSTKLEDSAMYFCASSHIRERGGYTFGSGTRLTVV.

The chain is built from TRBV4-1 and TRBJ1-5; no clear D gene. The V and J ends lost 0 bases and 5 bases respectively, with 14 bases between them. Germline CDR1 is MGHRA and CDR2 is YSYEKL. The CDR3 spans 16 residues. CDR3 sequence reads: CASSQEPPTLDQPQHF. As DNA, the CDR3 is TGCGCCAGCAGCCAAGAACCCCCCACCCTAGATCAGCCCCAGCATTTT.

The chain is built from TRBV7-2 and TRBJ2-5; D perhaps matches TRBD2 (5 bases). The V end was cut by 5 bases, the J end by 5 bases, with 12 bases between. Germline loops: CDR1 SGHTA, CDR2 FQGNSA. This CDR3 has 13 amino acids. For the CDR3, the DNA is TGTGCCAGCAGCCCCGCGGTAGCGGAGACCCAGTACTTC. This codes for CASSPAVAETQYF.

This sequence joins TRBV7-9 and TRBJ2-7; 10 bases agree with TRBD2. V trimming: 1 base; J trimming: 3 bases; junction bases outside the gene matches: 6. CDR3 size: 16 residues. Germline V gives CDR1 SEHNR, CDR2 FQNEAQ (reference sequence). The CDR3 region has the DNA TGTGCCAGCAGCTTAGTACGGCCTAGCGGGAGCTACGAGCAGTACTTC. This encodes CASSLVRPSGSYEQYF.

This rearrangement joins TRBV28 to TRBJ1-5, with no clear D. The germline V and J ends were trimmed by 3 bases and 0 bases, with 9 bases remaining between them. Germline V gene lookup returns CDR1 MDHEN and CDR2 SYDVKM. There are 15 residues in the CDR3. The CDR3 protein is CASSLRLYSNQPQHF. The CDR3 DNA is TGTGCCAGCAGTTTGAGGCTATATAGCAATCAGCCCCAGCATTTT.

This clone was observed once. The CDR3 sequence is CASSQDFDRRAEAFF. CDR3 DNA: TGCGCCAGCAGCCAAGATTTTGACCGCCGGGCTGAAGCTTTCTTT. The V call is TRBV4-1, the J call TRBJ1-1, with unresolved D. V dropped 0 bases and J dropped 6 bases, with 14 bases sitting between them. CDR1 is MGHRA, CDR2 YSYEKL, per germline. This CDR3 contains 15 residues.

The chain combines TRBV19 with TRBJ1-5; D call uncertain. V was cut by 6 bases and J by 6 bases, with 12 bases left in between. The CDR3 runs 13 residues. Germline V CDR1 and CDR2: LNHDA, SQIVND (reference sequence). CDR3 DNA sequence: TGTGCCAGTAGCAAAGAGGGAGGTCAGCCCCAGCATTTT. Amino acid sequence: CASSKEGGQPQHF.

The chain combines TRBV4-1 with TRBJ1-2; TRBD1 might be the D (5 bases). Germline V gives CDR1 MGHRA, CDR2 YSYEKL. The CDR3 is 15 amino acids. The V end lost 1 base, the J end lost 7 bases, and 16 bases lay between the germline ends. Here the CDR3 reads CASSQGGAGESGYTF. The CDR3 DNA reads TGCGCCAGCAGCCAAGGCGGGGCCGGCGAGAGTGGCTACACCTTC.

J is TRBJ1-2 and V is TRBV19; D remains ambiguous. The CDR3 is made up of 15 amino acids. Per the germline V gene, CDR1 is LNHDA and CDR2 is SQIVND (reference sequence). Trimming shortened V by 5 bases and J by 5 bases, and 18 bases separated the two germline ends. The chain's CDR3 is CASSRRTGVWYGYTF. CDR3 DNA sequence: TGTGCCAGTAGTCGACGGACTGGGGTGTGGTATGGCTACACCTTC.

This clone was observed once. This chain uses TRBV6-5 with TRBJ1-2; 7 nucleotides align to TRBD1. From germline, CDR1 is MNHEY and CDR2 SVGAGI. Losses at the gene ends were 9 bases for V and 5 bases for J; bases not matched to a gene: 12. The CDR3 contains 14 residues. The DNA for the CDR3 is TGTGCCAGTATAAGACAGGGCTCGGGATATGGCTACACCTTC. Translated, it gives CASIRQGSGYGYTF.

This clone was picked up one time. The CDR3 nucleotides read TGTGCCAGCAGTGAACAAGGCGGCTCCTACGAGCAGTACTTC. As protein: CASSEQGGSYEQYF. The chain links TRBV6-1 to TRBJ2-7; D not certain. Germline V gene data show CDR1 as MNHNS and CDR2 as SASEGT. The CDR3 consists of 14 residues. V gave up 2 bases and J gave up 0 bases, with 8 bases separating them.

The chain carries TRBV29-1 and TRBJ1-3; 8 nucleotides agree with TRBD1. V gave up 7 bases and J gave up 3 bases; unmatched junction bases: 8. CDR3 length equals 14 residues. Per germline, CDR1 SQVTM and CDR2 ANQGSEA. The CDR3 spells CSAIGQGFGNTIYF. The CDR3 DNA follows: TGCAGCGCCATAGGACAGGGCTTTGGAAACACCATATATTTT.